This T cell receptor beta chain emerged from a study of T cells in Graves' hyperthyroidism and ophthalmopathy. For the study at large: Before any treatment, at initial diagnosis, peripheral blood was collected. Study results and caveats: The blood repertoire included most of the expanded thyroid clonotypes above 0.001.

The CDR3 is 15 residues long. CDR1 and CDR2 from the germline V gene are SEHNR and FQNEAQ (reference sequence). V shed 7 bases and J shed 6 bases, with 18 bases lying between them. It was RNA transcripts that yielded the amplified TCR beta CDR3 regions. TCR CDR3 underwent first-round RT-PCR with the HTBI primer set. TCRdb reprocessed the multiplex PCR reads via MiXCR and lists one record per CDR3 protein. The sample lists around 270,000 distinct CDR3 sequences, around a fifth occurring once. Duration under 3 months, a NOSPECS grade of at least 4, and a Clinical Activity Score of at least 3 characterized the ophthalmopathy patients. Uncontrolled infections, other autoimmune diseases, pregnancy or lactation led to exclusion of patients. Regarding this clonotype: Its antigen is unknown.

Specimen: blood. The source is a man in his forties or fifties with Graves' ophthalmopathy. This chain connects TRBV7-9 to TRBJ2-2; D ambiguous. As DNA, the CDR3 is TGTGCCAGCATCCGCCTTTTAGGTAACGCCGGGGAGCTGTTTTTT. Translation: CASIRLLGNAGELFF.